The clone carrying this T cell receptor (beta chain) has more than one count but fewer than ten. What it binds is not known. Researchers report immunoSEQ v3.0 was run at survey level. Assay: immunoSEQ multiplex PCR; the TCRdb copy retains only in-frame clones and omits some. The repertoire holds 20,000 or so clones, with over 60% as singletons. V lost 4 bases, J lost 6 bases, and 8 bases stayed unmatched. The CDR3 consists of 15 residues. Germline loops: CDR1 SGHRS, CDR2 YFSETQ. This specimen comes from a study of long-term antiretroviral therapy in people with HIV. Study-level results: The study found narrower CDR3 length ranges in HIV repertoires than in controls.

The receptor comes from a man younger than 35 with HIV. The chain is built from TRBV5-1 and TRBJ1-5; 9 bases fit TRBD1. The sample consisted of unsorted PBMCs, taken 0.5 years before starting antiretroviral therapy. DNA of the CDR3: TGCGCCAGCAGCGCGGGACAGGGAGGAGGTCAGCCCCAGCATTTT. Its protein product is CASSAGQGGGQPQHF.